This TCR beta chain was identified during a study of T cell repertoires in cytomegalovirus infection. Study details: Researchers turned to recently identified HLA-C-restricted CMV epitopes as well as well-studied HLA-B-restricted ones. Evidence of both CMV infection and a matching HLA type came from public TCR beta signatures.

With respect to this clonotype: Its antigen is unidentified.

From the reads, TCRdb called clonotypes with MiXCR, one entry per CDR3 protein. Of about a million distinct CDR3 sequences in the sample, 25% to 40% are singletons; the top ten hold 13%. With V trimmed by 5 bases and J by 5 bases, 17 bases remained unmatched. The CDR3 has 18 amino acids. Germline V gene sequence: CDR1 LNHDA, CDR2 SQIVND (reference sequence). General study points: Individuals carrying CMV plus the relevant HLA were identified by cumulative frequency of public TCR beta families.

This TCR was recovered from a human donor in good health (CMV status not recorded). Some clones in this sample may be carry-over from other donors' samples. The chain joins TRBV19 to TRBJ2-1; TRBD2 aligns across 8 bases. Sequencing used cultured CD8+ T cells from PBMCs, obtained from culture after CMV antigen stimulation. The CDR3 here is CASSFNPGGANWDNEQFF. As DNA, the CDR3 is TGTGCCAGTAGTTTCAATCCCGGGGGGGCAAATTGGGACAATGAGCAGTTCTTC. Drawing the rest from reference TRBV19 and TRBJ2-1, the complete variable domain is DGGITQSPKYLFRKEGQNVTLSCEQNLNHDAMYWYRQDPGQGLRLIYYSQIVNDFQKGDIAEGYSVSREKKESFPLTVTSAQKNPTAFYLCASSFNPGGANWDNEQFFGPGTRLTVL.